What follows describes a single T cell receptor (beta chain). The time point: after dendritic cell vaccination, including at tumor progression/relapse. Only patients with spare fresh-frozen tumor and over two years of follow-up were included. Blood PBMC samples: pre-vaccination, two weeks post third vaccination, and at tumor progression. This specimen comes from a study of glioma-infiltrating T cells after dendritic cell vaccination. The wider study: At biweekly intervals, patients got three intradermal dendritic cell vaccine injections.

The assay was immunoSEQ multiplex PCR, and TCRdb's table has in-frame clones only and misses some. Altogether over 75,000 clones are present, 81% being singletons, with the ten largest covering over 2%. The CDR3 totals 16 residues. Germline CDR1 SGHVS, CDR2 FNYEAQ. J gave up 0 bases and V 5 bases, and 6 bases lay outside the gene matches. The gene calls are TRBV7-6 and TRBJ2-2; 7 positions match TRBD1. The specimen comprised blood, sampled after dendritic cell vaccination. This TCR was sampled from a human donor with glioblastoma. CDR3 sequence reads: CASSPAGGPNTGELFF. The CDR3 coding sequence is TGTGCCAGCAGCCCGGCAGGGGGACCGAACACCGGGGAGCTGTTTTTT.